The 31 T cell receptor beta chains below come from one sample, sequenced in a study of blood T cell repertoires in COVID-19. Method: immunoSEQ multiplex PCR; TCRdb's copy keeps in-frame clones and lacks some. The sample contains hundreds of thousands of clones, about 86% of which appear only once. The sequenced sample consisted of PBMCs or T cells enriched from blood (not recorded which). These receptors were taken from a woman between 45 and 65 years old in a cohort exposed to, infected with or recovered from COVID-19 (not recorded which).

This clone was seen a single time. The chain is built from TRBV5-1 and TRBJ1-5; maybe TRBD1 (5 bases). Germline loops: CDR1 SGHRS, CDR2 YFSETQ. This CDR3 has 13 amino acids. V lost 4 bases to trimming and J lost 7 bases, with 12 bases between them. As DNA, the CDR3 is TGCGCCAGCAGCGCCGGCGGGGGGCAGCCCCAGCATTTT. It codes for CASSAGGGQPQHF. The whole variable domain, filled in from reference TRBV5-1 and TRBJ1-5, reads KAGVTQTPRYLIKTRGQQVTLSCSPISGHRSVSWYQQTPGQGLQFLFEYFSETQRNKGNFPGRFSGRQFSNSRSEMNVSTLELGDSALYLCASSAGGGQPQHFGDGTRLSIL.

The chain uses TRBV7-2 and TRBJ2-1; 10 bases are shared with TRBD1. Germline V lookup: CDR1 SGHTA, CDR2 FQGNSA. The CDR3 extends over 14 amino acids. The junction had 3 bases not matched to a gene; V was cut back by 1 base and J by 9 bases. CDR3 residues: CASSLGTGGIEQFF. Written as DNA, the CDR3 is TGTGCCAGCAGCTTAGGGACAGGGGGAATTGAGCAGTTCTTC.

The rearrangement joins TRBV5-1 to TRBJ2-1, with TRBD1 identical over 12 bases. The CDR3 covers 15 residues. Germline CDR1 and CDR2: SGHRS and YFSETQ. Unmatched junction bases numbered 7, after V lost 4 bases and J lost 8 bases. CDR3 coding DNA: TGCGCCAGCAGCCCTGGGGGACAGGGGGCATATGAGCAGTTCTTC. Protein: CASSPGGQGAYEQFF.

The chain carries TRBV15 and TRBJ2-3, with D maybe TRBD2 (6 bases). This CDR3 spans 14 amino acids. The V end lost 3 bases, the J end lost 6 bases, and 13 bases lay between the germline ends. CDR1 LNHNV and CDR2 YYDKDF come from the germline V gene (reference sequence). In DNA form, the CDR3 reads TGTGCCACCAGCAGGGCCGGGAGCAGGGATACGCAGTATTTT. Its protein is CATSRAGSRDTQYF.

This clone was observed once. J is TRBJ2-7 and V is TRBV7-9; TRBD1 matches at 9 bases. Germline trimming cut 8 bases from V and 2 bases from J; bases unmatched to any gene: 10. Germline CDR1 SEHNR, CDR2 FQNEAQ (reference sequence). The CDR3 covers 15 residues. CDR3 protein: CASQSWDRETYEQYF. CDR3 DNA: TGTGCCAGCCAGTCTTGGGACAGGGAAACCTACGAGCAGTACTTC.

The rearrangement joins TRBV4-3 to TRBJ2-5, with TRBD2 as a possible D gene (5 bases). Germline V gives CDR1 LGHNA, CDR2 YSLEER. CDR3 length equals 15 residues. Trimming took off 1 base at V and 2 bases at J, with 11 bases between the two ends. The CDR3 DNA reads TGCGCCAGCAGCCAAGGTACCGGGAAGCAAGAGACCCAGTACTTC. Translation gives CASSQGTGKQETQYF.

The chain has TRBV5-1 and TRBJ1-3; 9 nucleotides match TRBD1. V was pared by 4 bases and J by 2 bases, with 7 bases of the junction left unmatched. CDR3 length: 16 residues. Germline CDR1 and CDR2: SGHRS and YFSETQ. The CDR3 loop reads CASSTGQGMAGNTIYF. CDR3 DNA sequence: TGCGCCAGCAGCACGGGACAGGGTATGGCTGGAAACACCATATATTTT.

The V gene is TRBV25-1, the J gene TRBJ1-4; D unclear. Germline V gives CDR1 MGHDK, CDR2 SYGVNS. The CDR3 covers 13 residues. With 4 bases removed from V and 7 bases from J, the gap between germline ends came to 10 bases. In DNA form, the CDR3 reads TGTGCCAGCAGTGTACTAGACCGTGAAAAACTGTTTTTT. Residues: CASSVLDREKLFF.

The V call is TRBV5-1, the J call TRBJ1-2; 9 nucleotides match TRBD1. The V gene's germline CDR1 is SGHRS and CDR2 YFSETQ. The CDR3 spans 13 residues. With 4 bases clipped from V and 2 bases from J, the junction kept 0 bases outside the gene matches. The CDR3 loop is CASSGQGNYGYTF. CDR3 DNA sequence: TGCGCCAGCAGCGGACAGGGGAACTATGGCTACACCTTC.

This clone was counted between two and nine times. V is TRBV6-5 and J is TRBJ2-7, with 10 positions matching TRBD2. V was pared by 0 bases and J by 4 bases, with 6 bases of the junction left unmatched. The CDR3 is 16 residues long. Per germline, CDR1 MNHEY and CDR2 SVGAGI. The CDR3 loop reads CASSYSGLAGAYEQYF. The CDR3 DNA reads as TGTGCCAGCAGTTACTCAGGTCTAGCGGGGGCATACGAGCAGTACTTC.

This clone was observed at least ten times. The chain carries TRBV15 and TRBJ2-5; D perhaps matches TRBD2 (6 bases). CDR1 and CDR2 (germline): LNHNV, YYDKDF (reference sequence). The CDR3 sequence is 12 residues long. CDR3 nucleotide sequence: TGTGCGTCTGGTGGGGGGCAAGAGACCCAGTACTTC. Translated, it gives CASGGGQETQYF.

V and J are TRBV5-4 and TRBJ1-2; 9 positions agree with TRBD1. CDR3 length equals 14 residues. V was pared by 1 base and J by 4 bases, with 2 bases of the junction left unmatched. Germline CDR1 is SGHNT and CDR2 is YYREEE (reference sequence). The DNA of the CDR3 is TGTGCCAGCAGCTTGAGACAGGGGGGCTATGGCTACACCTTC. Amino acids: CASSLRQGGYGYTF.

This sequence joins TRBV7-9 and TRBJ2-7; D gene uncertain. V was trimmed by 2 bases and J by 3 bases, leaving 2 bases between them. The CDR3 consists of 11 residues. Germline CDR1 reads SEHNR; CDR2 reads FQNEAQ (reference sequence). In DNA form, the CDR3 reads TGTGCCAGCAGCTTACTCTACGAGCAGTACTTC. As protein: CASSLLYEQYF.

V is TRBV9 and J is TRBJ1-6, with a possible D match to TRBD1 (5 bases). Deletions cut 4 bases from V and 8 bases from J, with 22 bases between. This CDR3 spans 17 amino acids. Per the germline V gene, CDR1 is SGDLS and CDR2 is YYNGEE. The DNA of the CDR3 is TGTGCCAGCAGCCCTACTCCCGGGGCAGGGAGGGATTCACCCCTCCACTTT. It codes for CASSPTPGAGRDSPLHF. Filled out from reference TRBV9 and TRBJ1-6, the complete variable domain reads DSGVTQTPKHLITATGQRVTLRCSPRSGDLSVYWYQQSLDQGLQFLIQYYNGEERAKGNILERFSAQQFPDLHSELNLSSLELGDSALYFCASSPTPGAGRDSPLHFGNGTRLTVT.

The CDR3 protein is CASSLVSSGGTGELFF. DNA of the CDR3: TGTGCCAGCAGCTTAGTTTCTAGCGGGGGGACCGGGGAGCTGTTTTTT. The V call is TRBV7-6, the J call TRBJ2-2, with 11 bases matching TRBD2. V was clipped by 1 base and J by 5 bases; unmatched bases: 3. CDR3 size: 16 residues. Looked up from germline, CDR1 is SGHVS and CDR2 is FNYEAQ. Together with reference TRBV7-6 and TRBJ2-2, the CDR3 gives the full variable domain: GAGVSQSPRYKVTKRGQDVALRCDPISGHVSLYWYRQALGQGPEFLTYFNYEAQQDKSGLPNDRFSAERPEGSISTLTIQRTEQRDSAMYRCASSLVSSGGTGELFFGEGSRLTVL.

The J gene is TRBJ2-1, the V gene TRBV10-3; 7 bases match TRBD1. CDR1 is ENHRY and CDR2 is SYGVKD in the germline V gene. V was clipped by 6 bases and J by 0 bases; unmatched bases: 8. The CDR3 totals 16 residues. CDR3 region: CAISGTGVSSYNEQFF. In nucleotides, the CDR3 is TGTGCCATCAGCGGAACAGGGGTAAGCTCCTACAATGAGCAGTTCTTC.

The chain combines TRBV20-1 with TRBJ1-1; a possible D gene is TRBD1 (6 bases). Germline V gives CDR1 DFQATT, CDR2 SNEGSKA (reference sequence). CDR3 length: 17 amino acids. The V end was cut by 3 bases, the J end by 2 bases, with 22 bases between. The DNA of the CDR3 is TGCAGTGCTAGTCAACTCTCCCTACAGGGCTCTAACACTGAAGCTTTCTTT. Residues: CSASQLSLQGSNTEAFF.

This chain connects TRBV2 to TRBJ1-2, with 9 bases lining up with TRBD1. Losses at the gene ends were 6 bases for V and 4 bases for J; bases not matched to a gene: 3. CDR1 SNHLY and CDR2 FYNNEI come from the germline V gene. The CDR3 sequence is 13 residues long. The CDR3 reads CASRRTGAYGYTF. The DNA for the CDR3 is TGTGCCAGCAGACGGACAGGGGCCTATGGCTACACCTTC.

The gene calls are TRBV24-1 and TRBJ1-4; the match to TRBD1 covers 11 bases. Germline loops: CDR1 KGHDR, CDR2 SFDVKD. V gave up 4 bases and J gave up 7 bases; unmatched junction bases: 4. The CDR3 runs to 15 residues. Here the CDR3 reads CATSEPGTGGEKLFF. DNA for the CDR3: TGTGCCACCAGTGAGCCCGGGACAGGGGGTGAAAAACTGTTTTTT.

The chain links TRBV6-6 to TRBJ2-7; the D gene is possibly TRBD2 (6 bases). CDR3 length equals 14 residues. Germline loops: CDR1 MNHNY, CDR2 SVGAGI (reference sequence). The V gene lost 5 bases and the J gene lost 3 bases, with 14 bases spanning the gap. The CDR3 DNA reads TGTGCCAGCAGTCCCCGGGGGTTTGACTACGAGCAGTACTTC. Protein product: CASSPRGFDYEQYF.

This chain connects TRBV6-5 to TRBJ2-1; D not certain. V lost 0 bases and J lost 5, with 11 bases in between. Germline lookup yields CDR1 MNHEY and CDR2 SVGAGI. The CDR3 length is 15 residues. The CDR3 bases are TGTGCCAGCAGTTACTCGGAGTCTATTAACAATGAGCAGTTCTTC. Its protein is CASSYSESINNEQFF.

A few counts support this clone. The rearrangement joins TRBV30 to TRBJ2-1; TRBD2 aligns across 10 bases. CDR3 length equals 15 residues. The ends lost 4 bases at V and 7 bases at J; junction bases unmatched: 10. Germline loops: CDR1 GTSNPN, CDR2 SVGIG (reference sequence). CDR3 sequence: CAWKPGLAAVNEQFF. CDR3 DNA sequence: TGTGCCTGGAAGCCCGGACTAGCGGCGGTAAATGAGCAGTTCTTC.

The rearrangement joins TRBV6-5 to TRBJ2-5; 7 bases are shared with TRBD1. Per the germline V gene, CDR1 is MNHEY and CDR2 is SVGAGI. Trimming removed 5 bases from V and 2 bases from J; junction bases left unmatched: 5. CDR3 length equals 14 residues. The chain's CDR3 is CASSIRGIQETQYF. CDR3 nucleotide sequence: TGTGCCAGCAGTATCAGGGGGATTCAAGAGACCCAGTACTTC.

A few counts support this clone. This chain links TRBV5-1 with TRBJ2-5; TRBD1 might be the D (6 bases). V lost 4 bases and J 1 base, leaving 11 bases between the germline ends. Germline loops: CDR1 SGHRS, CDR2 YFSETQ. The CDR3 loop spans 14 amino acids. CDR3 in DNA: TGCGCCAGCAGCGTGGACAGCTCCCAAGAGACCCAGTACTTC. The encoded protein is CASSVDSSQETQYF.

This chain connects TRBV4-1 to TRBJ2-3; D is possibly TRBD2 (6 bases). The CDR3 contains 15 residues. The V end was cut by 2 bases, the J end by 0 bases, with 9 bases between. Germline V gene lookup returns CDR1 MGHRA and CDR2 YSYEKL. This CDR3 reads CASSQKLASTDTQYF. The CDR3 coding sequence is TGCGCCAGCAGCCAAAAACTAGCTAGCACAGATACGCAGTATTTT.

This clone has only a few counts. The genes are TRBV28 and TRBJ2-1; 8 bases fit TRBD1. The CDR3 runs to 12 residues. Germline V gives CDR1 MDHEN, CDR2 SYDVKM. V was pared by 10 bases and J by 9 bases, with 8 bases of the junction left unmatched. This CDR3 is CATYSGGLEQFF. As DNA, the CDR3 is TGTGCCACTTACTCAGGGGGCCTTGAGCAGTTCTTC.

The rearrangement links TRBV5-5 to TRBJ2-7; TRBD1 might be the D (6 bases). This CDR3 spans 14 amino acids. Germline CDR1 is SGHKS and CDR2 is YYEKEE (reference sequence). V was shortened by 4 bases and J by 4 bases, with 15 bases between the two germline ends. The CDR3 DNA is TGTGCCAGCAGCACCAGGGGAAGGGGTTACGAGCAGTACTTC. Its protein is CASSTRGRGYEQYF.

The chain combines TRBV7-9 with TRBJ1-1; D uncertain. V gave up 5 bases and J gave up 1 base, with 8 bases separating them. Germline CDR1 reads SEHNR; CDR2 reads FQNEAQ (reference sequence). This CDR3 is 13 amino acids long. CDR3 DNA sequence: TGTGCCAGCAGCCGACACCCGAACACTGAAGCTTTCTTT. This encodes CASSRHPNTEAFF. The variable domain in full, completed from reference TRBV7-9 and TRBJ1-1, reads DTGVSQNPRHKITKRGQNVTFRCDPISEHNRLYWYRQTLGQGPEFLTYFQNEAQLEKSRLLSDRFSAERPKGSFSTLEIQRTEQGDSAMYLCASSRHPNTEAFFGQGTRLTVV.

V and J are TRBV11-2 and TRBJ2-1; possible D gene TRBD2, 5 bases. V was cut by 0 bases and J by 2 bases, with 11 bases left in between. Germline V gene data show CDR1 as SGHAT and CDR2 as FQNNGV. The CDR3 consists of 16 residues. The CDR3 sequence is CASSLEASPAYNEQFF. The CDR3 region has the DNA TGTGCCAGCAGCTTAGAAGCTAGCCCTGCCTACAATGAGCAGTTCTTC.

V usage is TRBV11-2 and J usage is TRBJ2-3; D is undetermined. The CDR3 sequence is 17 residues long. V gave up 1 base and J gave up 3 bases, with 17 bases separating them. Germline CDR1 reads SGHAT; CDR2 reads FQNNGV. In DNA form, the CDR3 reads TGTGCCAGCAGCTTAGTTGGCGGCTCGGGTTGGACAGATACGCAGTATTTT. As protein: CASSLVGGSGWTDTQYF. The full variable domain, completed using reference TRBV11-2 and TRBJ2-3, is EAGVAQSPRYKIIEKRQSVAFWCNPISGHATLYWYQQILGQGPKLLIQFQNNGVVDDSQLPKDRFSAERLKGVDSTLKIQPAKLEDSAVYLCASSLVGGSGWTDTQYFGPGTRLTVL.

This clone has a handful of counts. The chain combines TRBV9 with TRBJ1-6; a possible D gene is TRBD1 (5 bases). Between the trimmed V and J ends, which lost 7 bases and 11 bases, there was a span of 13 bases. The CDR3 extends over 12 amino acids. CDR1 and CDR2 from the germline V gene are SGDLS and YYNGEE. CDR3 region: CASSSGGPPLHF. The CDR3 DNA is TGTGCCAGCTCTAGCGGGGGTCCACCCCTCCACTTT.